The rows below give T cell receptor beta chains drawn from one sample of a study of early T cells in non-severe SARS-CoV-2 infection. TCRdb ran MiXCR on the 5' RACE reads and lists one entry per CDR3 protein. The profile shows 64,000 or so distinct CDR3 sequences, approximately 12% of them singletons. The sequencing used whole blood, collected at baseline. Source of these receptors: an adult who was a healthcare worker with PCR-confirmed SARS-CoV-2 infection or an uninfected control (not recorded which). Each CDR3 is given with its conserved first and last residue. The order of the fields is clone size, J gene, V gene, CDR3 length, D gene, CDR3 DNA, CDR3 protein. A D gene is named only where the DNA matches it firmly. Clone size appears in some rows only: once, few, many, or a class for an expanded clone.

>many|TRBJ1-4|TRBV20-1|15|.
TGCAGTGCTAGAGATTCGGGGCCTCCTAATGAAAAACTGTTTTTT
CSARDSGPPNEKLFF
>few|TRBJ2-3|TRBV29-1|13|.
TGCAGCGTTGAAGATCCGGGGACAGATACGCAGTATTTT
CSVEDPGTDTQYF
>many|TRBJ1-5|TRBV2|13|.
TGTGCCAGCAAGGTCGCGGGCAATCAGCCCCAGCATTTT
CASKVAGNQPQHF
>.|TRBJ2-7|TRBV7-9|15|.
TGTGCCAGCAGCAGACCCGGAACAGGGTCTAGAGAGCAGTACTTC
CASSRPGTGSREQYF
>.|TRBJ1-5|TRBV18|14|.
TGTGCCAGCTCACCAACCAGGGAAAATCAGCCCCAGCATTTT
CASSPTRENQPQHF
>.|TRBJ1-1|TRBV24-1|13|.
TGTGCCACCAGTGCCAGGGGTTGGACTGAAGCTTTCTTT
CATSARGWTEAFF
>few|TRBJ2-2|TRBV12-3/TRBV12-4|15|TRBD1
TGTGCCAGCAGTTTCGTGGACAGGGACACCGGGGAGCTGTTTTTT
CASSFVDRDTGELFF
>many|TRBJ1-1|TRBV7-9|13|.
TGTGCCAGCAGCTTAGCGGGGGACACTGAAGCTTTCTTT
CASSLAGDTEAFF
>.|TRBJ2-3|TRBV14|12|.
TGTGCCAGCAGCCAAGAACACGGCGCGCAGTATTTT
CASSQEHGAQYF
>few|TRBJ2-1|TRBV6-2/TRBV6-3|14|TRBD2
TGTGCCAGCAGATCCGGGACTAGCGGGAAAGAGCAGTTCTTC
CASRSGTSGKEQFF
>few|TRBJ2-1|TRBV7-9|13|.
TGTGCCAGCAGCCAGACAGGGACTTATGAGCAGTTCTTC
CASSQTGTYEQFF
>many|TRBJ2-7|TRBV25-1|14|TRBD2
TGTGCCAGCAGTCCCCGGGGGGTCCGCTACGAGCAGTACTTC
CASSPRGVRYEQYF
>.|TRBJ2-3|TRBV7-7|15|.
TGTGCTAGCAGCTTAAATGGGGACACATCAGATACGCAGTATTTT
CASSLNGDTSDTQYF
>few|TRBJ2-7|TRBV7-2|17|.
TGTGCCAGCAGCCGAAGAGGCGGGGCGGAGAGCTCCTACGAGCAGTACTTC
CASSRRGGAESSYEQYF
>few|TRBJ2-3|TRBV28|15|.
TGTGCCAGCACCCCCGGCCATGACTTCACAGATACGCAGTATTTT
CASTPGHDFTDTQYF
>few|TRBJ1-5|TRBV14|15|TRBD1
TGTGCCAGCAGCCTTCTACGGGACAGGGATCAGCCCCAGCATTTT
CASSLLRDRDQPQHF
>.|TRBJ1-5|TRBV7-2|14|.
TGTGCCAGCAGCACAATGCTACTCAATCAGCCCCAGCATTTT
CASSTMLLNQPQHF
>few|TRBJ2-5|TRBV20-1|11|.
TGCAGTGCTAGAGGGGAGGAGACCCAGTACTTC
CSARGEETQYF
>few|TRBJ2-7|TRBV12-3/TRBV12-4|14|.
TGTGCCAGCAGTTTTCGACAGGTCTCCTACGAGCAGTACTTC
CASSFRQVSYEQYF
>few|TRBJ2-2|TRBV4-3|16|.
TGCGCCAGCAGCCAAGATGCCGGGGCAATCACCGGGGAGCTGTTTTTT
CASSQDAGAITGELFF
>.|TRBJ2-7|TRBV6-2/TRBV6-3|14|.
TGTGCCAGCAGTTACGCTCGGCAGTCCTACGAGCAGTACTTC
CASSYARQSYEQYF
>few|TRBJ1-1|TRBV7-2|13|TRBD1
TGTGCCAGCAGCTTAGCGACAGGGACTGAAGCTTTCTTT
CASSLATGTEAFF
>.|TRBJ2-3|TRBV11-2|19|TRBD2
TGTGCCAGCAGCCTGGGACTAGCGGGAGCGTTCCTTAGCACAGATACGCAGTATTTT
CASSLGLAGAFLSTDTQYF
>.|TRBJ1-1|TRBV27|16|TRBD1
TGTGCCAGCAGTTTAAGGGGGACAGGGATGAACACTGAAGCTTTCTTT
CASSLRGTGMNTEAFF
>few|TRBJ2-1|TRBV24-1|16|TRBD1
TGTGCCACCAGTGATTTGACAGGGGCGACCTACAATGAGCAGTTCTTC
CATSDLTGATYNEQFF
>few|TRBJ1-2|TRBV28|13|.
TGTGCCAGCAGTATGGCCAGGGGCTATGGCTACACCTTC
CASSMARGYGYTF
>.|TRBJ2-7|TRBV5-6|16|.
TGTGCCAGCAGCCACAAACCCGGGCCTGTCTCCTACGAGCAGTACTTC
CASSHKPGPVSYEQYF
>few|TRBJ2-6|TRBV25-1|15|.
TGTGCCAGCAGCCCGACCGAGACTGGGGCCAACGTCCTGACTTTC
CASSPTETGANVLTF
>.|TRBJ1-1|TRBV7-2|15|.
TGTGCCAGCAGCTTTAGGGAGGATCTGGGTGTTGAAGCTTTCTTT
CASSFREDLGVEAFF
>.|TRBJ1-2|TRBV27|15|.
TGTGCCAGCAGTTCCGATCCCTACTTGGGAAATGGCTACACCTTC
CASSSDPYLGNGYTF
>.|TRBJ2-7|TRBV7-9|15|TRBD1
TGTGCCAGCAGCTTCTCGTCCAGGGGGAATAACGGGCAGTACTTC
CASSFSSRGNNGQYF
>.|TRBJ2-1|TRBV6-2/TRBV6-3|13|.
TGTGCCAGCAGTTTACAAGGACTGGGGGAGCAGTTCTTC
CASSLQGLGEQFF
>.|TRBJ2-4|TRBV12-3/TRBV12-4|13|.
TGTGCCAGCAGCGCTTTGACAGAAAACATTCAGTACTTC
CASSALTENIQYF
>.|TRBJ2-2|TRBV27|13|.
TGTGCCAGCAGGGTAGCGAACACCGGGGAGCTGTTTTTT
CASRVANTGELFF
>.|TRBJ2-1|TRBV19|13|.
TGTGCCAGTAGTTCTTCTAGTGTCAATGAGCAGTTCTTC
CASSSSSVNEQFF
>.|TRBJ2-1|TRBV20-1|17|TRBD1
TGCAGTGCTAGAACGCCAGGGGGCTTCTCCTTGAGTAATGAGCAGTTCTTC
CSARTPGGFSLSNEQFF
>many|TRBJ2-1|TRBV5-4|17|TRBD2
TGTGCCAGCAGCAGGAGGGGCCTAGCGGGCCCCTACAATGAGCAGTTCTTC
CASSRRGLAGPYNEQFF
>.|TRBJ2-5|TRBV7-8|12|.
TGTGCCAGCAGCCCCCCCCTCGAGACCCAGTACTTC
CASSPPLETQYF
>few|TRBJ1-1|TRBV4-3|14|.
TGCGCCAGCAGCCAAGAAGTCTTTGGCTCCAAAGCTTTCTTT
CASSQEVFGSKAFF
>.|TRBJ1-1|TRBV7-9|13|TRBD1
TGTGCCAGCATCCCCACAGGGGACACTGAAGCTTTCTTT
CASIPTGDTEAFF
>.|TRBJ2-7|TRBV6-5|14|TRBD1
TGTGCCAGCAGCCTGGACAGGCCATCCTACGAGCAGTACTTC
CASSLDRPSYEQYF
>few|TRBJ2-7|TRBV5-5|15|TRBD2
TGTGCCAGCAGCTTTAGGCTAGCGGGAGGCTACGAGCAGTACTTC
CASSFRLAGGYEQYF
>few|TRBJ2-1|TRBV12-3/TRBV12-4|16|TRBD2
TGTGCCAGCAGTCGGACTAGCGGGAGAGGTTACAATGAGCAGTTCTTC
CASSRTSGRGYNEQFF
>many|TRBJ2-3|TRBV5-1|17|TRBD2
TGCGCCAGCAGCTTGGCGGCAGCGACTAGCCGGGCAGATACGCAGTATTTT
CASSLAAATSRADTQYF
>few|TRBJ2-5|TRBV10-1|13|.
TGCGCCAGCAGTGGAAGTATGGTTGAGACCCAGTACTTC
CASSGSMVETQYF
>.|TRBJ2-3|TRBV10-1|15|.
TGCGCCAGCGGGGAACGGGGAAGTAGCACAGATACGCAGTATTTT
CASGERGSSTDTQYF
>many|TRBJ2-3|TRBV18|16|.
TGTGCCAGCTCACCACCGATGGGATCTAGCACAGATACGCAGTATTTT
CASSPPMGSSTDTQYF
>few|TRBJ1-5|TRBV19|19|TRBD1
TGTGCCAGTAGTATAGGGTCGGGGACAGGTCATCGTCGCAATCAGCCCCAGCATTTT
CASSIGSGTGHRRNQPQHF
>many|TRBJ2-3|TRBV7-2|15|.
TGTGCCAGCAGCTTAGGACTGTCATCCGCAGATACGCAGTATTTT
CASSLGLSSADTQYF
>few|TRBJ2-3|TRBV5-1|14|TRBD2
TGCGCCAGCAGCCCGGGACTAAACACAGATACGCAGTATTTT
CASSPGLNTDTQYF
>.|TRBJ1-1|TRBV12-3/TRBV12-4|14|TRBD1
TGTGCCAGCACCCCGGACAGGGCGAACACTGAAGCTTTCTTT
CASTPDRANTEAFF
>.|TRBJ2-5|TRBV27|15|TRBD2
TGTGCCAGCAGTCCCCCGGGGGGGTCACAAGAGACCCAGTACTTC
CASSPPGGSQETQYF
>few|TRBJ2-1|TRBV29-1|12|.
TGCAGCTCGTCCTCGGACGGCATGGAGCAGTTCTTC
CSSSSDGMEQFF
>many|TRBJ2-4|TRBV10-3|15|.
TGTGCCATCAGTGAGTCATTGATCACAAGCAACATTCAGTACTTC
CAISESLITSNIQYF